The 26 T cell receptor beta chains in this list originate from one sample, sequenced in a study of shared clonotypes between healthy human individuals (TCRdb year 2020). Libraries were built with the immunoSEQ multiplex PCR assay. This is the immuneACCESS table as TCRdb keeps it, with only in-frame sequences that have V and J called. A part of the clones is gone; compared with another copy, unresolved V genes explain less than half, and the rest is unexplained. The sample table lists fewer than 850,000 clones, about 96% of them with a count of one. The ten largest clones capture about 0.21% of the sample. CD8 naive samples were CD45RO-negative cells positively selected for CCR7, giving a CD45RA+CCR7+ population that excluded TemRA cells. The sequencing input was naive CD8+ T cells sorted from blood. The cell subset or site label corresponds to: CD45RA+CCR7+. These receptors all come from a man in his thirties or forties in good health.

The chain couples TRBV9 to TRBJ2-6; TRBD2 agrees at 8 bases. V lost 3 bases and J lost 2; bases outside the gene matches: 4. CDR3 length: 16 residues. Germline V gene data show CDR1 as SGDLS and CDR2 as YYNGEE. The DNA for the CDR3 is TGTGCCAGCAGCGGAGGAGCGGGAGCTGGGGCCAACGTCCTGACTTTC. Translated: CASSGGAGAGANVLTF.

The CDR3 protein is CASSSGTGSSTDTQYF. CDR3 coding DNA: TGTGCCAGCAGCTCGGGGACAGGTAGCAGCACAGATACGCAGTATTTT. The chain recombines TRBV7-3 with TRBJ2-3; 8 bases line up with TRBD1. CDR1 and CDR2 from the germline V gene are SGHTA and FQGTGA. The CDR3 runs 16 residues. Trimming cost V 4 bases and J 0 bases; bases outside gene matches: 6.

V is TRBV7-9 and J is TRBJ2-5; 11 bases are a match to TRBD2. The V gene's germline CDR1 is SEHNR and CDR2 FQNEAQ (reference sequence). CDR3 length: 16 residues. With 5 bases clipped from V and 6 bases from J, the junction kept 11 bases outside the gene matches. This CDR3 reads CASSPTLAGETQTQYF. The CDR3 DNA reads TGTGCCAGCAGCCCCACACTAGCGGGAGAGACGCAGACCCAGTACTTC.

The rearrangement links TRBV29-1 to TRBJ2-7, with TRBD1 matching over 10 bases. With V trimmed by 3 bases and J by 7 bases, 6 bases remained unmatched. This CDR3 contains 13 residues. Germline V gene lookup returns CDR1 SQVTM and CDR2 ANQGSEA. The DNA of the CDR3 is TGCAGCGTTGAGATGGGACAGGGGTTTGAGCAGTACTTC. Translating gives CSVEMGQGFEQYF.

The rearrangement links TRBV29-1 to TRBJ2-3, with D unresolved. The CDR3 length is 17 residues. Germline CDR1 reads SQVTM; CDR2 reads ANQGSEA. With 1 base removed from V and 6 bases from J, the gap between germline ends came to 23 bases. The CDR3 bases are TGCAGCGTTGAAGGCCTCCGGGCCAACCCCCGGCGGGATACGCAGTATTTT. This translates into CSVEGLRANPRRDTQYF.

The genes are TRBV2 and TRBJ1-1, with TRBD1 matching 8 bases. The CDR3 runs to 15 residues. With V trimmed by 4 bases and J by 3 bases, 7 bases remained unmatched. Germline values: CDR1 SNHLY, CDR2 FYNNEI. The CDR3 protein is CASSVGTGFDTEAFF. DNA for the CDR3: TGTGCCAGCAGTGTCGGGACAGGATTTGACACTGAAGCTTTCTTT.

This chain links TRBV11-2 with TRBJ2-7, with 9 nucleotides matching TRBD1. Germline CDR1 SGHAT, CDR2 FQNNGV. The CDR3 totals 14 residues. Trimming at V came to 8 bases and at J to 4 bases, leaving 9 bases not matched to a gene. This chain's CDR3 is CASLRTGDPYEQYF. The CDR3, as DNA: TGTGCCAGCCTGAGGACAGGGGACCCTTACGAGCAGTACTTC. Supplemented by reference TRBV11-2 and TRBJ2-7, the full variable domain reads EAGVAQSPRYKIIEKRQSVAFWCNPISGHATLYWYQQILGQGPKLLIQFQNNGVVDDSQLPKDRFSAERLKGVDSTLKIQPAKLEDSAVYLCASLRTGDPYEQYFGPGTRLTVT.

The chain joins TRBV7-9 to TRBJ2-2, with D unresolved. Trimming pared 1 base from V and 5 bases from J, leaving 8 bases between. CDR1 and CDR2 from the germline V gene are SEHNR and FQNEAQ (reference sequence). CDR3 length: 14 residues. Here the CDR3 DNA reads TGTGCCAGCAGCTTAGAGGCCAGAACCGGGGAGCTGTTTTTT. Protein sequence: CASSLEARTGELFF.

The CDR3 spells CASSLWEGALNIQYF. DNA for the CDR3: TGTGCCAGCAGTTTATGGGAGGGGGCCCTAAACATTCAGTACTTC. This chain joins TRBV28 and TRBJ2-4, with D tentatively TRBD1 (7 bases). Per the germline V gene, CDR1 is MDHEN and CDR2 is SYDVKM. The CDR3 is 15 residues long. Trimming took 0 bases from V and 6 from J, leaving 12 bases between them.

The chain links TRBV10-3 to TRBJ1-1, with a possible D match to TRBD1 (5 bases). V was clipped by 4 bases and J by 1 base, with 10 bases between them. Looked up from germline, CDR1 is ENHRY and CDR2 is SYGVKD. The CDR3 consists of 14 residues. Here the CDR3 reads CAISALGQNTEAFF. Written as DNA, the CDR3 is TGTGCCATCAGTGCACTCGGACAGAACACTGAAGCTTTCTTT.

The chain carries TRBV5-1 and TRBJ2-7; D might be TRBD1 (5 bases). The length of the CDR3 is 14 residues. Germline CDR1 reads SGHRS; CDR2 reads YFSETQ. V lost 4 bases to trimming and J lost 4 bases, with 15 bases between them. DNA of the CDR3: TGCGCCAGCAGCCCCGTCCCAGGGAATTACGAGCAGTACTTC. This encodes CASSPVPGNYEQYF.

The chain recombines TRBV4-3 with TRBJ1-4, with D uncertain. The CDR3 has 16 residues. The germline V gene encodes CDR1 LGHNA and CDR2 YSLEER. V lost 2 bases and J 3 bases, leaving 13 bases between the germline ends. The DNA of the CDR3 is TGCGCCAGCAGCCAATACATGGAGGGATCTAATGAAAAACTGTTTTTT. This translates into CASSQYMEGSNEKLFF.

The chain links TRBV28 to TRBJ1-5; D is unclear. The CDR3 loop spans 12 amino acids. V lost 4 bases, J lost 3 bases, and 4 bases lay in between. The germline CDR1 and CDR2 sequences are MDHEN and SYDVKM. Here the CDR3 DNA reads TGTGCCAGCAGTTACCCCAATCAGCCCCAGCATTTT. It specifies CASSYPNQPQHF.

In regard to this clone: The same CDR3 can be traced to other DNA sequences in this sample. The rearrangement links TRBV5-1 to TRBJ2-7, with TRBD1 matching over 9 bases. Trimming took 4 bases from V and 2 from J; bases not matched to a gene: 1. Germline V gene data show CDR1 as SGHRS and CDR2 as YFSETQ. The CDR3 contains 13 residues. This chain's CDR3 is CASSRTGAYEQYF. The CDR3, as DNA: TGCGCCAGCAGCAGGACAGGGGCCTACGAGCAGTACTTC.

This clone was seen once. The chain combines TRBV5-6 with TRBJ2-7; the match to TRBD1 covers 9 bases. From germline, CDR1 is SGHDT and CDR2 YYEEEE. CDR3 length equals 15 residues. The junction had 7 bases not matched to a gene; V was cut back by 4 bases and J by 2 bases. The CDR3 DNA reads as TGTGCCAGCAGCATACGGGACAGGGACACCTACGAGCAGTACTTC. Its protein is CASSIRDRDTYEQYF.

V gene TRBV7-8 combines with J gene TRBJ2-7, with 9 bases that match TRBD2. Germline loops: CDR1 SGHVS, CDR2 FQNEAQ. Losses at the gene ends were 0 bases for V and 6 bases for J; bases not matched to a gene: 12. CDR3 size: 17 residues. The CDR3: CASSLARGLAGFSEQYF. CDR3 in DNA: TGTGCCAGCAGCTTAGCTAGGGGGCTAGCGGGATTTTCCGAGCAGTACTTC.

The chain uses TRBV9 and TRBJ2-1, with TRBD1 matching over 9 bases. CDR1 SGDLS and CDR2 YYNGEE come from the germline V gene. Germline trimming cut 1 base from V and 5 bases from J; bases unmatched to any gene: 7. This CDR3 is built from 16 residues. The CDR3 sequence: CASSVNRRTGDNEQFF. The DNA for the CDR3 is TGTGCCAGCAGCGTAAACCGCCGGACAGGGGACAATGAGCAGTTCTTC.

This sequence joins TRBV4-1 and TRBJ2-7; tentatively, D is TRBD1 (6 bases). Germline CDR1 is MGHRA and CDR2 is YSYEKL. The CDR3 is made up of 17 amino acids. V was pared by 2 bases and J by 3 bases, with 20 bases between. The CDR3 spells CASSQSSGALRSYEQYF. DNA for the CDR3: TGCGCCAGCAGCCAAAGCTCAGGGGCTCTTCGGAGCTACGAGCAGTACTTC.

The genes are TRBV7-9 and TRBJ2-1; D perhaps matches TRBD1 (5 bases). Deletions cut 5 bases from V and 10 bases from J, with 12 bases between. CDR1 is SEHNR and CDR2 is FQNEAQ in the germline V gene (reference sequence). The CDR3 contains 12 residues. DNA for the CDR3: TGTGCCAGCAGCCCCAGGGTATCGGAGCAGTTCTTC. This gives the protein CASSPRVSEQFF.

V and J are TRBV5-4 and TRBJ2-5; TRBD1 aligns across 7 bases. The V gene's germline CDR1 is SGHNT and CDR2 YYREEE (reference sequence). The CDR3 runs 13 residues. V shed 4 bases, J shed 3 bases, and the junction held 3 bases outside the gene matches. CDR3 DNA sequence: TGTGCCAGCAGCACCGGGACAGAAGAGACCCAGTACTTC. Translated, it gives CASSTGTEETQYF.

The gene calls are TRBV10-2 and TRBJ2-7, with 7 positions matching TRBD2. The ends lost 1 base at V and 6 bases at J; junction bases unmatched: 9. The CDR3 is 15 residues long. CDR1 and CDR2 from the germline V gene are WSHSY and SAAADI. The CDR3, as DNA: TGCGCCAGCAGTGAGTTCAGGACTAGTTACTCCGAGCAGTACTTC. It encodes CASSEFRTSYSEQYF.

The J gene is TRBJ1-2, the V gene TRBV28, with a possible D match to TRBD1 (5 bases). CDR1 is MDHEN and CDR2 is SYDVKM in the germline V gene. CDR3 length: 17 residues. V gave up 3 bases and J gave up 4 bases, with 21 bases separating them. DNA of the CDR3: TGTGCCAGCAGTTTCTACGAGCCGGGACCGGCGGTCTATGGCTACACCTTC. Residues: CASSFYEPGPAVYGYTF.

This sequence joins TRBV28 and TRBJ2-7; D is ambiguous. CDR1 and CDR2 from the germline V gene are MDHEN and SYDVKM. V was shortened by 5 bases and J by 1 base, with 9 bases between the two germline ends. CDR3 length: 13 residues. In DNA form, the CDR3 reads TGTGCCAGCAGTGCATTCTCGTCCTACGAGCAGTACTTC. It codes for CASSAFSSYEQYF.

The V gene is TRBV29-1, the J gene TRBJ2-3; 10 positions match TRBD1. The V gene end was trimmed by 3 bases and the J gene end by 4 bases; junction bases not matched to a gene: 16. Germline V gene sequence: CDR1 SQVTM, CDR2 ANQGSEA. The CDR3 runs 18 residues. CDR3 DNA: TGCAGCGTTGATCGCGGACAGGGGGAAGTTATGGTATCAGATACGCAGTATTTT. It encodes CSVDRGQGEVMVSDTQYF.

J is TRBJ2-7 and V is TRBV4-3; 7 bases match TRBD2. CDR1 and CDR2 from the germline V gene are LGHNA and YSLEER. J lost 3 bases, V lost 4 bases, and 6 bases had no gene match. The CDR3 contains 14 residues. CDR3: CASSPLRGSYEQYF. CDR3 coding DNA: TGCGCCAGCAGCCCCCTTCGCGGGAGCTACGAGCAGTACTTC.

This clone was counted only a few times. The chain combines TRBV28 with TRBJ2-7; maybe TRBD1 (5 bases). The CDR3 loop spans 15 amino acids. Trimming removed 1 base at V and 2 bases at J, with 12 bases between. Germline values: CDR1 MDHEN, CDR2 SYDVKM. For the CDR3, the DNA is TGTGCCAGCAGTTTATCCCAGGCAGGGCCCTACGAGCAGTACTTC. It translates to CASSLSQAGPYEQYF.